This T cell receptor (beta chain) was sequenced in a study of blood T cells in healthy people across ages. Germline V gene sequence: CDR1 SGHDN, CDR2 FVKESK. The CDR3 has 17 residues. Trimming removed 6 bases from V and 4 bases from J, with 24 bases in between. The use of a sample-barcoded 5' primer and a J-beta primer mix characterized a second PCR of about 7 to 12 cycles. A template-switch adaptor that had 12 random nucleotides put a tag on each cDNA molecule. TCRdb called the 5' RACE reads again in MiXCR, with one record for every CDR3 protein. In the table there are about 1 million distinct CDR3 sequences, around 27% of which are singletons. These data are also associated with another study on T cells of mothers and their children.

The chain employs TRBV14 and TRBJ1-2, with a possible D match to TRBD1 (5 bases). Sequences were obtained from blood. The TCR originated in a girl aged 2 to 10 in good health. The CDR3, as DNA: TGTGCCAGCAGACCCCAAAATAAACCCTCAGGGTCCTATGGCTACACCTTC. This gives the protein CASRPQNKPSGSYGYTF.